This is a list of T cell receptor beta chains from one sample in a study of cytomegalovirus exposure and HLA in healthy donors. Method: immunoSEQ multiplex PCR; TCRdb's copy keeps in-frame clones and lacks some. The data contain over 150,000 clones, more than 70% of them seen just once; the ten biggest clones take up 2.1%. The sample comprised PBMCs. The receptors derive from a human donor in good health. Both conserved end residues are part of each CDR3. Each record gives: J gene, clone size, CDR3 length, D gene, V gene, CDR3 protein, CDR3 DNA. The D gene is left open where the match is weak. Where a row states a size, it is once, few, many or the class of an expanded clone; other rows omit it.

j_call: TRBJ1-1; clone_size: .; cdr3_length: 15; d_call: .; v_call: TRBV28; cdr3_aa: CASSLRGGATVEAFF; cdr3_nt: TGTGCCAGCAGTTTACGAGGAGGTGCCACAGTTGAAGCTTTCTTT
j_call: TRBJ1-1; clone_size: .; cdr3_length: 13; d_call: .; v_call: TRBV27; cdr3_aa: CASRLILNTEAFF; cdr3_nt: TGTGCCAGCAGACTCATCCTGAACACTGAAGCTTTCTTT
j_call: TRBJ2-7; clone_size: .; cdr3_length: 12; d_call: .; v_call: TRBV15; cdr3_aa: CATSTTGYEQYF; cdr3_nt: TGTGCCACCAGCACCACAGGGTACGAGCAGTACTTC
j_call: TRBJ1-4; clone_size: .; cdr3_length: 14; d_call: TRBD1; v_call: TRBV19; cdr3_aa: CASSETGGFEKLFF; cdr3_nt: TGTGCCAGTAGTGAGACAGGGGGGTTCGAAAAACTGTTTTTT
j_call: TRBJ2-5; clone_size: .; cdr3_length: 13; d_call: .; v_call: TRBV7-2; cdr3_aa: CASSLTGKETQYF; cdr3_nt: TGTGCCAGCAGCCTTACAGGGAAAGAGACCCAGTACTTC
j_call: TRBJ2-5; clone_size: .; cdr3_length: 17; d_call: TRBD2; v_call: TRBV5-4; cdr3_aa: CASSPPRSSGRDETQYF; cdr3_nt: TGTGCCAGCAGCCCCCCCCGGAGTAGCGGGAGAGATGAGACCCAGTACTTC
j_call: TRBJ1-1; clone_size: .; cdr3_length: 14; d_call: .; v_call: TRBV5-4; cdr3_aa: CASSFSIMNTEAFF; cdr3_nt: TGTGCCAGCAGCTTTAGTATCATGAACACTGAAGCTTTCTTT
j_call: TRBJ2-7; clone_size: .; cdr3_length: 14; d_call: TRBD1; v_call: TRBV27; cdr3_aa: CASRPGTAAYEQYF; cdr3_nt: TGTGCCAGCAGACCCGGGACAGCCGCCTACGAGCAGTACTTC
j_call: TRBJ2-6; clone_size: .; cdr3_length: 20; d_call: .; v_call: TRBV27; cdr3_aa: CASSLKSWGGQPSGANVLTF; cdr3_nt: TGTGCCAGCAGTTTAAAGTCCTGGGGCGGACAGCCCTCTGGGGCCAACGTCCTGACTTTC
j_call: TRBJ1-2; clone_size: few; cdr3_length: 13; d_call: TRBD1; v_call: TRBV27; cdr3_aa: CASSSWTGTGYTF; cdr3_nt: TGTGCCAGCAGTTCCTGGACAGGGACGGGCTACACCTTC
j_call: TRBJ2-3; clone_size: .; cdr3_length: 17; d_call: TRBD2; v_call: TRBV7-9; cdr3_aa: CASSLGLAGDSGDTQYF; cdr3_nt: TGTGCCAGCAGCTTAGGACTAGCGGGAGATTCTGGAGATACGCAGTATTTT
j_call: TRBJ2-1; clone_size: .; cdr3_length: 16; d_call: TRBD2; v_call: TRBV9; cdr3_aa: CASSVGVRLAGNEQFF; cdr3_nt: TGTGCCAGCAGCGTTGGGGTTCGACTAGCGGGCAATGAGCAGTTCTTC
j_call: TRBJ2-2; clone_size: .; cdr3_length: 17; d_call: .; v_call: TRBV27; cdr3_aa: CASSLYPEQVDVGELFF; cdr3_nt: TGTGCCAGCAGTTTATACCCGGAACAGGTTGACGTCGGGGAGCTGTTTTTT
j_call: TRBJ1-1; clone_size: .; cdr3_length: 14; d_call: TRBD1; v_call: TRBV11-3; cdr3_aa: CASSPDPGQTEAFF; cdr3_nt: TGTGCCAGCAGCCCAGACCCGGGACAGACTGAAGCTTTCTTT
j_call: TRBJ1-1; clone_size: .; cdr3_length: 15; d_call: TRBD1; v_call: TRBV5-4; cdr3_aa: CASSGRGQKNTEAFF; cdr3_nt: TGTGCCAGCAGCGGGCGGGGACAGAAGAACACTGAAGCTTTCTTT
j_call: TRBJ1-2; clone_size: .; cdr3_length: 16; d_call: .; v_call: TRBV19; cdr3_aa: CASSIFWRQDLGGYTF; cdr3_nt: TGTGCCAGTAGTATTTTCTGGCGACAGGATCTCGGTGGCTACACCTTC
j_call: TRBJ2-2; clone_size: .; cdr3_length: 16; d_call: .; v_call: TRBV4-3; cdr3_aa: CASSQERETNTGELFF; cdr3_nt: TGCGCCAGCAGCCAAGAGCGGGAAACGAACACCGGGGAGCTGTTTTTT
j_call: TRBJ1-2; clone_size: .; cdr3_length: 13; d_call: .; v_call: TRBV5-1; cdr3_aa: CASSWGANYGYTF; cdr3_nt: TGCGCCAGCAGCTGGGGGGCTAACTATGGCTACACCTTC
j_call: TRBJ2-7; clone_size: .; cdr3_length: 13; d_call: TRBD1; v_call: TRBV10-1; cdr3_aa: CASSPRQGYEQYF; cdr3_nt: TGCGCCAGCAGTCCGAGACAGGGGTACGAGCAGTACTTC
j_call: TRBJ2-1; clone_size: .; cdr3_length: 16; d_call: TRBD2; v_call: TRBV4-1; cdr3_aa: CASSQELAGSYNEQFF; cdr3_nt: TGCGCCAGCAGCCAAGAACTAGCGGGAAGCTACAATGAGCAGTTCTTC
j_call: TRBJ2-6; clone_size: .; cdr3_length: 14; d_call: .; v_call: TRBV30; cdr3_aa: CAWSRGAGANVLTF; cdr3_nt: TGTGCCTGGAGCAGGGGGGCAGGGGCCAACGTCCTGACTTTC
j_call: TRBJ2-3; clone_size: once; cdr3_length: 15; d_call: .; v_call: TRBV2; cdr3_aa: CASIPDYPSTDTQYF; cdr3_nt: TGTGCCAGCATACCCGACTATCCGAGCACAGATACGCAGTATTTT
j_call: TRBJ2-7; clone_size: .; cdr3_length: 14; d_call: TRBD1; v_call: TRBV7-9; cdr3_aa: CASSLGTGIYEQYF; cdr3_nt: TGTGCCAGCAGCTTAGGGACAGGTATCTACGAGCAGTACTTC
j_call: TRBJ2-7; clone_size: .; cdr3_length: 14; d_call: .; v_call: TRBV4-1; cdr3_aa: CASSPGGTDYEQYF; cdr3_nt: TGCGCCAGCAGCCCAGGGGGGACAGACTACGAGCAGTACTTC
j_call: TRBJ2-5; clone_size: .; cdr3_length: 16; d_call: .; v_call: TRBV2; cdr3_aa: CASDHEVGGPTETQYF; cdr3_nt: TGTGCCAGCGATCACGAAGTGGGGGGTCCTACCGAGACCCAGTACTTC
j_call: TRBJ2-2; clone_size: .; cdr3_length: 18; d_call: .; v_call: TRBV30; cdr3_aa: CAWRAPPLFQANTGELFF; cdr3_nt: TGTGCCTGGAGGGCTCCCCCCTTGTTCCAGGCGAACACCGGGGAGCTGTTTTTT